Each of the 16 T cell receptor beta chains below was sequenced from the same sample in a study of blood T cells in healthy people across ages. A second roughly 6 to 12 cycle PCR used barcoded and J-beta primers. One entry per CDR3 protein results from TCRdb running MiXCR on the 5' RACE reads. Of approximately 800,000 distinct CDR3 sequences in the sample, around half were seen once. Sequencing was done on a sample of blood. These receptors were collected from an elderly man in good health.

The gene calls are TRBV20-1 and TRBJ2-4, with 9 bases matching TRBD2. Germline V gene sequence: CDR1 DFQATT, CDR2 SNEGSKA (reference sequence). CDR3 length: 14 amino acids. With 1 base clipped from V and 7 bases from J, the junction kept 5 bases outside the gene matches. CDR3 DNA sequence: TGCAGTGCTAGAGTGGCGCGGGGGGGGAACATTCAGTACTTC. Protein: CSARVARGGNIQYF.

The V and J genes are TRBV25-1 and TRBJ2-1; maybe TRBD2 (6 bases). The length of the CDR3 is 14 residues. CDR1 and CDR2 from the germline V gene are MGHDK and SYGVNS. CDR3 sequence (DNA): TGTGGCGGCTTATGTGCGGGGCCCTACAATGAGCAGTTCTTC. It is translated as CGGLCAGPYNEQFF. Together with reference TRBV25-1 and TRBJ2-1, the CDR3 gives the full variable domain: EADIYQTPRYLVIGTGKKITLECSQTMGHDKMYWYQQDPGMELHLIHYSYGVNSTEKGDLSSESTVSRIRTEHFPLTLESARPSHTSQYLCGGLCAGPYNEQFFGPGTRLTVL.

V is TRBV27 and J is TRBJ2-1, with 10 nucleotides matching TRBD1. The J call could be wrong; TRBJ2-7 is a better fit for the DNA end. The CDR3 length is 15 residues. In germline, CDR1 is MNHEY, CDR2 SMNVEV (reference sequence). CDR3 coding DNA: TGTGCCAGCAGTAACCGGGACAGGGGCAGCAATGAGCAGTACTTC. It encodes CASSNRDRGSNEQYF.

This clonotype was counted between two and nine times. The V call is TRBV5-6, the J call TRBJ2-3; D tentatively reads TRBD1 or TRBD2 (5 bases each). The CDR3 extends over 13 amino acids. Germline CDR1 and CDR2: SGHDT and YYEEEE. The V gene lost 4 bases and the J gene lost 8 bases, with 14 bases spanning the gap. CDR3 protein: CASSLTGGFTQYF. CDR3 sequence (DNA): TGTGCCAGCAGCCTAACAGGAGGCTTTACGCAGTATTTT.

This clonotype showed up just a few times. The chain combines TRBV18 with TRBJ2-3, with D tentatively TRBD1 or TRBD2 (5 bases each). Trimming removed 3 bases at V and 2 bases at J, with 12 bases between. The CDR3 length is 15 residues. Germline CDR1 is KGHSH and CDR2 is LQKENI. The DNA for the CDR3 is TGTGCCAGCTCACCGGGGACGTTTCCCACAGATACGCAGTATTTT. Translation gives CASSPGTFPTDTQYF.

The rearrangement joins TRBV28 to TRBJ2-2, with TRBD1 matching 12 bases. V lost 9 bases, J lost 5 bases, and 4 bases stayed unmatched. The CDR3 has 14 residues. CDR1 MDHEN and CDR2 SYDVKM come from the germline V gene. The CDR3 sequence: CASTGQGATGELFF. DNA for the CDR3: TGTGCCAGTACGGGACAGGGGGCAACCGGGGAGCTGTTTTTT.

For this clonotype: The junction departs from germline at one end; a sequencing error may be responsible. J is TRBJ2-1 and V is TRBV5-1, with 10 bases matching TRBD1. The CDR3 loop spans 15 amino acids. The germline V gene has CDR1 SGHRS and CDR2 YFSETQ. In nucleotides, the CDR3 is TGCACCAGCAGCTCCCCGGGACAGGGGACCAATGAGCAGTTCTTC. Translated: CTSSSPGQGTNEQFF.

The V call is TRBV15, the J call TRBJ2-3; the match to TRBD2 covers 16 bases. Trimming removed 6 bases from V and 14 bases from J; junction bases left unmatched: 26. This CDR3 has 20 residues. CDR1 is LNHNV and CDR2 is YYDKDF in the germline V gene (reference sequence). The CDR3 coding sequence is TGTGCCACCAGGACTTACCGACCGGGACTAGCGGGAGGGCAGCACAGATACGCGTATTTT. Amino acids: CATRTYRPGLAGGQHRYAYF.

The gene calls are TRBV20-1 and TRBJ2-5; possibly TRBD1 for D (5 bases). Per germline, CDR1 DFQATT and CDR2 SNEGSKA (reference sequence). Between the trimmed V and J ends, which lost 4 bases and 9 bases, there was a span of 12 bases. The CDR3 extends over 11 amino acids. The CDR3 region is CSATFGASQYF. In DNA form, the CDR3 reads TGCAGTGCTACCTTTGGGGCATCCCAGTACTTC.

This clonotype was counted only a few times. CDR3 sequence (DNA): TGCAGTGCCGCCAGACTAGCGGGAGGGCCGGAGACCCAGTACTTC. This gives the protein CSAARLAGGPETQYF. The chain links TRBV20-1 to TRBJ2-5, with 14 bases aligning to TRBD2. Germline V gives CDR1 DFQATT, CDR2 SNEGSKA (reference sequence). J lost 5 bases, V lost 6 bases, and 8 bases had no gene match. CDR3 length: 15 amino acids.

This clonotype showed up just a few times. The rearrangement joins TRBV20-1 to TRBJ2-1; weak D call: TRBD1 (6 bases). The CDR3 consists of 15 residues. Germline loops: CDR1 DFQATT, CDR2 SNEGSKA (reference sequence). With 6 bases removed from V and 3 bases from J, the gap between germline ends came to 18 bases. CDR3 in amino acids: CSARAPGQVYNEQFF. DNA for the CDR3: TGCAGTGCCCGCGCCCCGGGACAAGTCTACAATGAGCAGTTCTTC.

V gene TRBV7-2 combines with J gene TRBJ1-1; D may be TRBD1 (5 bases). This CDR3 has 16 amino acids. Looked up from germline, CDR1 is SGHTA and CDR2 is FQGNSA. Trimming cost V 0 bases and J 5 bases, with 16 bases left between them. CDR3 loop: CASSLAMGRGGTEAFF. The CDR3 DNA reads TGTGCCAGCAGCTTAGCGATGGGACGGGGAGGGACTGAAGCTTTCTTT.

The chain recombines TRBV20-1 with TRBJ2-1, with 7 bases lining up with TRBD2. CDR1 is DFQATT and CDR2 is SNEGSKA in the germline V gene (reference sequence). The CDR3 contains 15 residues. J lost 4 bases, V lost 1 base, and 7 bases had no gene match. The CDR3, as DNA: TGCAGTGCTAGAGCAATGGAGGGACTATACAATGAGCAGTTCTTC. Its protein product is CSARAMEGLYNEQFF.

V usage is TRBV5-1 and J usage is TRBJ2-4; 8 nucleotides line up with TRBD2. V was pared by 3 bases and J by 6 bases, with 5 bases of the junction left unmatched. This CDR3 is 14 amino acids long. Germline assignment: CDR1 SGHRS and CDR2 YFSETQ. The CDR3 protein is CASSWGLELNIQYF. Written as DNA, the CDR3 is TGCGCCAGCAGCTGGGGACTAGAGTTAAACATTCAGTACTTC.

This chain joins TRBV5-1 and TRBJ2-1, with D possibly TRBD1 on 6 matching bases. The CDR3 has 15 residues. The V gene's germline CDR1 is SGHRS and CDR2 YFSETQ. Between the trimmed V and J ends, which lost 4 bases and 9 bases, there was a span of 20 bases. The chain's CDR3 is CASSVTGSRGGEQFF. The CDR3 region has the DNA TGCGCCAGCAGCGTAACAGGGAGCCGGGGTGGTGAGCAGTTCTTC.

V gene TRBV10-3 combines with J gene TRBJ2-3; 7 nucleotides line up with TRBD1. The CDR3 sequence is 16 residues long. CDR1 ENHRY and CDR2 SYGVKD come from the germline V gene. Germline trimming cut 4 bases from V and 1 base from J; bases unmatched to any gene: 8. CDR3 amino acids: CAISGRDSKGTDTQYF. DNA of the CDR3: TGTGCCATCAGTGGCCGGGACAGTAAGGGCACAGATACGCAGTATTTT.